This T cell receptor (beta chain) is from a study of Tregs in tolerant kidney transplant recipients. Study findings and constraints: For some patients, primers changed over time, blocking nucleotide-level comparison.

Comments on this clone: Its matching antigen is unknown.

CD4+CD25+CD127- Tregs, CD4+CD25- non-Tregs, CD4 and CD8 cells were sorted. Thawed PBMCs were rested overnight at 37°C with roughly 200 IU/ml IL-2 before regulatory T cell sorting. Using immunoSEQ multiplex PCR, the repertoire was profiled, and TCRdb retains in-frame clones only, with some absent. This sample yields tens of thousands of clones, of which around 90% are seen a single time; approximately 0.37% belongs to the top ten. The sequencing here drew on Tregs from blood, taken before the transplant. The sequence came from a human donor who received a combined kidney and bone marrow transplant.

The CDR3 spells CASSQSGGTVSKERLGLQYF. In DNA form, the CDR3 reads TGCGCCAGCAGTCAATCAGGTGGGACAGTGTCTAAGGAGCGGTTAGGGCTTCAGTACTTC. The chain couples TRBV23-1 to TRBJ2-5, with TRBD1 identical over 7 bases. TRBV23-1 is marked as an open reading frame, function uncertain. After removal of 0 bases from V and 11 bases from J, the junction contained 27 bases not matched to a gene. The CDR3 has 20 amino acids.